Below are 22 T cell receptor beta chains sequenced from a single sample in a study of blood T cell repertoires in COVID-19. Clones were sequenced by immunoSEQ multiplex PCR, and TCRdb holds only the in-frame ones, with some missing. The sample holds 130,000 or so clones; 80% to 85% are singletons and the top ten take over 1.1%. The specimen sequenced was peripheral blood. The receptors shown here come from a man aged 55-75 years with acute or convalescent COVID-19.

With respect to this clone: Other DNA sequences of this sample code for an identical CDR3. The V and J genes are TRBV12-3 or TRBV12-4 and TRBJ1-2, with 10 nucleotides matching TRBD1. Losses at the gene ends were 6 bases for V and 5 bases for J; bases not matched to a gene: 3. The CDR3 has 13 amino acids. DNA of the CDR3: TGTGCCAGCAGCCTGGGACAGGGGTATGGCTACACCTTC. Amino acids: CASSLGQGYGYTF.

The J gene is TRBJ2-1, the V gene TRBV10-1, with D perhaps matching TRBD1 (6 bases). Germline CDR1 and CDR2: WNHNN and SYGVQD (reference sequence). This CDR3 has 14 residues. Trimming pared 2 bases from V and 8 bases from J, leaving 13 bases between. The CDR3 loop reads CASSEPDRRDEQFF. In nucleotides, the CDR3 is TGCGCCAGCAGTGAGCCCGACAGGCGGGATGAGCAGTTCTTC.

This chain uses TRBV3-1 (or the pseudogene TRBV3-2) with TRBJ2-1, with a weak D call TRBD2 (7 bases). This CDR3 spans 16 amino acids. V lost 3 bases and J lost 8, with 20 bases in between. Germline V gene lookup returns CDR1 LGHDT and CDR2 YNNKEL (reference sequence). CDR3 region: CASSQKGRGPRDEQFF. The CDR3 DNA reads as TGTGCCAGCAGCCAGAAGGGGCGGGGGCCCCGCGATGAGCAGTTCTTC.

The chain combines TRBV7-3 with TRBJ2-3; 12 nucleotides agree with TRBD2. Looked up from germline, CDR1 is SGHTA and CDR2 is FQGTGA. Trimming took 3 bases from V and 6 from J; bases not matched to a gene: 4. The CDR3 runs 15 residues. The CDR3, as DNA: TGTGCCAGCAGCTTGCGACTAGCGGGGGTTGATACGCAGTATTTT. Encoded protein: CASSLRLAGVDTQYF.

The gene calls are TRBV2 and TRBJ1-1, with D perhaps TRBD1 (5 bases). Trimming pared 4 bases from V and 6 bases from J, leaving 15 bases between. The CDR3 contains 14 residues. The V gene's germline CDR1 is SNHLY and CDR2 FYNNEI. The CDR3 coding sequence is TGTGCCAGCAGTGGGTGGGGGGACGGGGCTGAAGCTTTCTTT. Translating it yields CASSGWGDGAEAFF.

The V call is TRBV30, the J call TRBJ2-1; TRBD1 matches 7 bases. The V gene's germline CDR1 is GTSNPN and CDR2 SVGIG (reference sequence). The trim removed 3 bases at V and 8 bases at J, leaving 10 bases unmatched. The CDR3 loop spans 14 amino acids. CDR3 in amino acids: CAWRGTVVFDEQFF. CDR3 nucleotides: TGTGCCTGGAGAGGGACAGTCGTTTTCGATGAGCAGTTCTTC.

This clone has only one observation. This chain joins TRBV18 and TRBJ1-3; D gene ambiguous. Germline assignment: CDR1 KGHSH and CDR2 LQKENI. The V and J ends lost 3 bases and 4 bases respectively, with 10 bases between them. This CDR3 has 14 amino acids. The CDR3 DNA reads as TGTGCCAGCTCACCTGGGCGATTCGGAAACACCATATATTTT. Translated: CASSPGRFGNTIYF.

This chain links TRBV7-3 with TRBJ2-2; 8 nucleotides align to TRBD2. Trimming cost V 5 bases and J 2 bases; bases outside gene matches: 16. Germline V gene sequence: CDR1 SGHTA, CDR2 FQGTGA. The CDR3 contains 19 residues. The CDR3 nucleotides are TGTGCCAGCAGCCCTCACAGGACTAGCTGGGGATATAACACCGGGGAGCTGTTTTTT. Protein product: CASSPHRTSWGYNTGELFF.

The chain combines TRBV7-7 with TRBJ2-5; 13 nucleotides match TRBD2. V shed 6 bases and J 5 bases; nucleotides not matched to a gene: 6. The CDR3 has 15 amino acids. The germline V gene encodes CDR1 SSHAT and CDR2 FNYEAQ (reference sequence). As DNA, the CDR3 is TGTGCCAGCAGGAGTGGACTAGCGGGGGTTGAGACCCAGTACTTC. Translation gives CASRSGLAGVETQYF.

The rearrangement joins TRBV10-3 to TRBJ2-7; a weak D match, TRBD1 (7 bases). The germline V and J ends were trimmed by 10 bases and 7 bases, with 20 bases remaining between them. This CDR3 has 13 amino acids. Per the germline V gene, CDR1 is ENHRY and CDR2 is SYGVKD. For the CDR3, the DNA is TGTGCCAATCAGGGGGGCTCCGGCGGGGAGCAGTACTTC. This codes for CANQGGSGGEQYF.

This chain joins TRBV24-1 and TRBJ2-3, with TRBD2 identical over 10 bases. J gave up 6 bases and V 3 bases, and 8 bases lay outside the gene matches. The germline V gene has CDR1 KGHDR and CDR2 SFDVKD. CDR3 length equals 16 residues. CDR3 amino acids: CATSDRSGGVSDTQYF. CDR3 coding DNA: TGTGCCACCAGTGATAGGAGCGGGGGGGTGTCTGATACGCAGTATTTT.

This chain's CDR3 is CASSHRGGNTEAFF. The CDR3 bases are TGCGCCAGCAGCCACAGGGGTGGGAACACTGAAGCTTTCTTT. The rearrangement joins TRBV5-1 to TRBJ1-1, with TRBD1 matching 7 bases. The germline V gene encodes CDR1 SGHRS and CDR2 YFSETQ. J lost 1 base, V lost 4 bases, and 4 bases had no gene match. The CDR3 has 14 residues. The full variable domain, rest sourced from reference TRBV5-1 and TRBJ1-1, is KAGVTQTPRYLIKTRGQQVTLSCSPISGHRSVSWYQQTPGQGLQFLFEYFSETQRNKGNFPGRFSGRQFSNSRSEMNVSTLELGDSALYLCASSHRGGNTEAFFGQGTRLTVV.

The chain uses TRBV10-1 and TRBJ2-1, with 7 bases lining up with TRBD2. The CDR3 runs to 14 residues. Germline values: CDR1 WNHNN, CDR2 SYGVQD (reference sequence). Trimming removed 0 bases from V and 6 bases from J; junction bases left unmatched: 2. CDR3 region: CASSESTSTNEQFF. CDR3 DNA: TGCGCCAGCAGTGAGTCGACTAGCACCAATGAGCAGTTCTTC.

This clone appeared a few times. Distinct nucleotide sequences in the sample also encode this CDR3. The chain recombines TRBV30 with TRBJ1-3, with TRBD1 as a possible D gene (5 bases). CDR1 and CDR2 (germline): GTSNPN, SVGIG (reference sequence). This CDR3 has 15 residues. V was clipped by 3 bases and J by 0 bases, with 12 bases between them. CDR3 DNA sequence: TGTGCCTGGAGCCGGGACTCCGGCTCTGGAAACACCATATATTTT. This sequence encodes CAWSRDSGSGNTIYF.

The chain links TRBV27 to TRBJ2-7, with 9 nucleotides matching TRBD1. CDR3 length equals 13 residues. V trimming: 10 bases; J trimming: 6 bases; junction bases outside the gene matches: 10. From germline, CDR1 is MNHEY and CDR2 SMNVEV (reference sequence). The CDR3 bases are TGTGCCAAACTCCGGGACAGGGTTTTCGAGCAGTACTTC. It yields the protein CAKLRDRVFEQYF.

This chain links TRBV30 with TRBJ2-7, with a tentative D call TRBD1 (5 bases). V lost 3 bases and J 2 bases, leaving 14 bases between the germline ends. Germline V lookup: CDR1 GTSNPN, CDR2 SVGIG (reference sequence). This CDR3 is 14 amino acids long. The CDR3 protein is CAWRDTKGTYEQYF. DNA for the CDR3: TGTGCCTGGAGGGACACAAAGGGGACCTACGAGCAGTACTTC.

The chain is built from TRBV5-6 and TRBJ1-2; unclear D gene. The germline gives CDR1 SGHDT, CDR2 YYEEEE. Trimming pared 2 bases from V and 7 bases from J, leaving 6 bases between. This CDR3 contains 11 residues. DNA for the CDR3: TGTGCCAGCAGCTTTGTGAGTGGCTACACCTTC. Translation gives CASSFVSGYTF.

The rearrangement uses TRBV24-1 and TRBJ2-1; 13 bases align to TRBD2. J gave up 10 bases and V 5 bases, and 10 bases lay outside the gene matches. In germline, CDR1 is KGHDR, CDR2 SFDVKD. The CDR3 loop spans 16 amino acids. In nucleotides, the CDR3 is TGTGCCACCAGTGGGAAGGAAGGACTAGCGGGAGTGGAGCAGTTCTTC. Protein: CATSGKEGLAGVEQFF.

This rearrangement joins TRBV14 to TRBJ2-2, with a possible D match to TRBD2 (7 bases). The CDR3 covers 14 residues. CDR1 SGHDN and CDR2 FVKESK come from the germline V gene. Trimming removed 8 bases at V and 4 bases at J, with 14 bases between. The CDR3 sequence is CASQRGRGTGELFF. The CDR3, as DNA: TGTGCCAGCCAGAGGGGGAGGGGCACCGGGGAGCTGTTTTTT.

The V gene is TRBV7-3, the J gene TRBJ2-5; TRBD2 matches at 9 bases. CDR1 and CDR2 from the germline V gene are SGHTA and FQGTGA. The CDR3 extends over 15 amino acids. Trimming cost V 5 bases and J 1 base; bases outside gene matches: 5. The CDR3 coding sequence is TGTGCCAGCAGCGCTCTAGCGGGAATCCAAGAGACCCAGTACTTC. Encoded protein: CASSALAGIQETQYF. The whole variable domain, remainder taken from reference TRBV7-3 and TRBJ2-5, is GAGVSQTPSNKVTEKGKYVELRCDPISGHTALYWYRQSLGQGPEFLIYFQGTGAADDSGLPNDRFFAVRPEGSVSTLKIQRTERGDSAVYLCASSALAGIQETQYFGPGTRLLVL.

The chain joins TRBV30 to TRBJ2-7; 9 nucleotides align to TRBD1. After removal of 0 bases from V and 0 bases from J, the junction contained 6 bases not matched to a gene. The CDR3 extends over 16 amino acids. Germline CDR1 is GTSNPN and CDR2 is SVGIG (reference sequence). The CDR3 reads CAWSVLGTGFSYEQYF. The CDR3 nucleotides read TGTGCCTGGAGTGTACTTGGGACAGGGTTCTCCTACGAGCAGTACTTC.

The rearrangement links TRBV18 to TRBJ2-7; TRBD1 agrees at 10 bases. CDR3 size: 14 residues. Germline V gene lookup returns CDR1 KGHSH and CDR2 LQKENI. The junction had 5 bases not matched to a gene; V was cut back by 8 bases and J by 1 base. This CDR3 is CASTPGQGSYEQYF. CDR3 nucleotides: TGTGCCAGCACGCCGGGACAGGGGTCCTACGAGCAGTACTTC.